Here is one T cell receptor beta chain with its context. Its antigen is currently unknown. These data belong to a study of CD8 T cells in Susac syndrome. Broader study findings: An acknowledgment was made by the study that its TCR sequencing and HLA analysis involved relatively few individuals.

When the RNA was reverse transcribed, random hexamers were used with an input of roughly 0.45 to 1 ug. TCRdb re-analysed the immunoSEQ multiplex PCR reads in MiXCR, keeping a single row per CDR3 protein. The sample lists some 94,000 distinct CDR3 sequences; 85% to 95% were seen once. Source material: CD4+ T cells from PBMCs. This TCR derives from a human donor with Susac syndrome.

CDR3 amino acids: CASFPGHKVTDTQYF. The CDR3 DNA is TGTGCCAGCTTCCCGGGACACAAAGTCACAGATACGCAGTATTTT. This chain joins TRBV3-1 and TRBJ2-3; possibly TRBD1 for D (6 bases). The CDR3 is 15 amino acids. CDR1 is LGHDT and CDR2 is YNNKEL in the germline V gene (reference sequence). Trimming removed 8 bases from V and 2 bases from J, with 17 bases in between.